The 29 T cell receptor beta chains below were found in one sample sequenced in a study of shared clonotypes between healthy human individuals (dated by TCRdb to the early 2020s). The library came from the immunoSEQ multiplex PCR assay. TCRdb mirrors the immuneACCESS table, restricted to in-frame sequences. Some clones are absent from its copies; in checked studies, under half trace to an unresolved V gene, and the reason for the others is unknown. The sample table shows fewer than 850,000 clones, and less than 80% are seen once. About 2% of the sample is in the top ten clones. The sample comprised memory CD4+ T cells sorted from blood. The cell subset or site label here, explained by the study, means: CD45RA-negative fraction. Receptors originate from a woman aged 25-40 years in good health.

This clone was recorded only once. This chain links TRBV11-2 with TRBJ1-1, with a weak D call TRBD1 (5 bases). The V and J ends lost 1 base and 0 bases respectively, with 21 bases between them. The CDR3 spans 19 residues. The V gene's germline CDR1 is SGHAT and CDR2 FQNNGV. This CDR3 is CASSLGVVWGRPMNTEAFF. The CDR3 nucleotides read TGTGCCAGCAGCTTAGGGGTGGTTTGGGGCAGGCCCATGAACACTGAAGCTTTCTTT. The variable domain in full, with the rest retrieved from reference TRBV11-2 and TRBJ1-1, is EAGVAQSPRYKIIEKRQSVAFWCNPISGHATLYWYQQILGQGPKLLIQFQNNGVVDDSQLPKDRFSAERLKGVDSTLKIQPAKLEDSAVYLCASSLGVVWGRPMNTEAFFGQGTRLTVV.

The chain has TRBV2 and TRBJ2-1, with 8 bases lining up with TRBD1. The germline gives CDR1 SNHLY, CDR2 FYNNEI. The CDR3 length is 11 residues. The V gene end was trimmed by 8 bases and the J gene end by 10 bases; junction bases not matched to a gene: 4. CDR3 bases: TGTGCCAGCCAGGGGGCCATAGAGCAGTTCTTC. It is translated as CASQGAIEQFF. The whole variable domain, filled in from reference TRBV2 and TRBJ2-1, reads EPEVTQTPSHQVTQMGQEVILRCVPISNHLYFYWYRQILGQKVEFLVSFYNNEISEKSEIFDDQFSVERPDGSNFTLKIRSTKLEDSAMYFCASQGAIEQFFGPGTRLTVL.

The rearrangement links TRBV29-1 to TRBJ1-5; D is unclear. V was clipped by 5 bases and J by 3 bases, with 11 bases between them. The CDR3 spans 13 residues. Germline values: CDR1 SQVTM, CDR2 ANQGSEA. The CDR3: CSVTLGLNQPQHF. CDR3 DNA sequence: TGCAGCGTTACTTTAGGCCTCAATCAGCCCCAGCATTTT. Using reference TRBV29-1 and TRBJ1-5 for the parts outside the CDR3, the full variable domain is SAVISQKPSRDICQRGTSLTIQCQVDSQVTMMFWYRQQPGQSLTLIATANQGSEATYESGFVIDKFPISRPNLTFSTLTVSNMSPEDSSIYLCSVTLGLNQPQHFGDGTRLSIL.

CDR3 sequence reads: CASSTPGRQETQYF. Here the CDR3 DNA reads TGTGCCAGCAGCACCCCAGGACGCCAAGAGACCCAGTACTTC. V usage is TRBV5-4 and J usage is TRBJ2-5, with D unclear. The CDR3 contains 14 residues. CDR1 and CDR2 from the germline V gene are SGHNT and YYREEE (reference sequence). Trimming took 4 bases from V and 1 from J, leaving 11 bases between them.

V usage is TRBV7-3 and J usage is TRBJ2-7; no clear D gene. The CDR3 covers 13 residues. V was clipped by 2 bases and J by 5 bases, with 10 bases between them. CDR1 and CDR2 (germline): SGHTA, FQGTGA. In nucleotides, the CDR3 is TGTGCCAGCAGCTTAGGTCCCGTCAACGAGCAGTACTTC. Amino acids: CASSLGPVNEQYF.

The rearrangement uses TRBV6-5 and TRBJ1-2; D remains ambiguous. The CDR3 totals 13 residues. Germline lookup yields CDR1 MNHEY and CDR2 SVGAGI. V was pared by 6 bases and J by 4 bases, with 12 bases between. In DNA, the CDR3 is TGTGCCAGCAGACTTTTGCTGGGCTATGGCTACACCTTC. Encoded protein: CASRLLLGYGYTF.

This clone was found a few times. The V and J genes are TRBV27 and TRBJ2-1, with D unclear. The CDR3 consists of 14 residues. Per germline, CDR1 MNHEY and CDR2 SMNVEV (reference sequence). V lost 9 bases, J lost 7 bases, and 19 bases lay in between. The CDR3: CASQLRRFGNEQFF. The CDR3 DNA sequence: TGTGCCAGTCAACTTAGGCGGTTTGGGAATGAGCAGTTCTTC.

The gene calls are TRBV18 and TRBJ1-5; D gene uncertain. From germline, CDR1 is KGHSH and CDR2 LQKENI. Trimming removed 5 bases from V and 3 bases from J, with 8 bases in between. The CDR3 length is 13 residues. The CDR3 reads CASSKSDNQPQHF. The CDR3 region has the DNA TGTGCCAGCTCAAAAAGTGACAATCAGCCCCAGCATTTT.

The chain has TRBV4-1 and TRBJ1-1; TRBD1 aligns across 9 bases. This CDR3 is 17 amino acids long. Trimming took 4 bases from V and 1 from J; bases not matched to a gene: 10. Germline lookup yields CDR1 MGHRA and CDR2 YSYEKL. CDR3 coding DNA: TGCGCCAGCAGCCGTGGATATGTGGGACAGGGGAACACTGAAGCTTTCTTT. As protein: CASSRGYVGQGNTEAFF.

Turning to this clone: The sample contains more than one DNA sequence encoding this CDR3. The chain recombines TRBV18 with TRBJ2-7; 9 bases are shared with TRBD1. Per the germline V gene, CDR1 is KGHSH and CDR2 is LQKENI. The CDR3 covers 14 residues. The ends lost 2 bases at V and 3 bases at J; junction bases unmatched: 2. The CDR3 DNA is TGTGCCAGCTCACCAAGACAGGGGGTCTACGAGCAGTACTTC. It encodes CASSPRQGVYEQYF.

The J gene is TRBJ1-1, the V gene TRBV30; the match to TRBD1 covers 7 bases. CDR3 length equals 15 residues. Germline CDR1 GTSNPN, CDR2 SVGIG (reference sequence). V lost 1 base, J lost 3 bases, and 8 bases stayed unmatched. This CDR3 is CAWSEQGRTDTEAFF. CDR3 DNA sequence: TGTGCCTGGAGTGAACAGGGGCGTACCGACACTGAAGCTTTCTTT.

This chain uses TRBV15 with TRBJ2-5; D is perhaps TRBD1 (5 bases). The germline gives CDR1 LNHNV, CDR2 YYDKDF (reference sequence). This CDR3 region has 13 residues. Trimming stripped 4 bases from V and 5 bases from J, with 11 bases between. The DNA of the CDR3 is TGTGCCACCAGCACCAGGGCAGGGGAGACCCAGTACTTC. It yields the protein CATSTRAGETQYF. Together with reference TRBV15 and TRBJ2-5, the CDR3 gives the full variable domain: DAMVIQNPRYQVTQFGKPVTLSCSQTLNHNVMYWYQQKSSQAPKLLFHYYDKDFNNEADTPDNFQSRRPNTSFCFLDIRSPGLGDTAMYLCATSTRAGETQYFGPGTRLLVL.

The J gene is TRBJ2-7, the V gene TRBV5-1, with 7 nucleotides matching TRBD1. The germline V gene has CDR1 SGHRS and CDR2 YFSETQ. After removal of 4 bases from V and 3 bases from J, the junction contained 7 bases not matched to a gene. The CDR3 spans 14 residues. CDR3 coding DNA: TGCGCCAGCAGCGCCACGACAGGGTTCTACGAGCAGTACTTC. This encodes CASSATTGFYEQYF.

This rearrangement joins TRBV29-1 to TRBJ2-1; 8 nucleotides line up with TRBD2. Germline CDR1 and CDR2: SQVTM and ANQGSEA. This CDR3 region has 13 residues. V lost 6 bases, J lost 8 bases, and 9 bases stayed unmatched. The CDR3, as DNA: TGCAGCGTCACACAAGCGGGAGTCGATGAGCAGTTCTTC. This translates into CSVTQAGVDEQFF.

This clone appeared a few times. The V gene is TRBV15, the J gene TRBJ1-5; D may be TRBD1 (5 bases). The V gene's germline CDR1 is LNHNV and CDR2 YYDKDF (reference sequence). The CDR3 extends over 17 amino acids. The V end lost 2 bases, the J end lost 0 bases, and 14 bases lay between the germline ends. This CDR3 reads CATSRSGTRPSNQPQHF. CDR3 DNA: TGTGCCACCAGCAGAAGTGGGACGAGGCCTAGCAATCAGCCCCAGCATTTT.

CDR3: CASTRTGGLSTGELFF. CDR3 sequence (DNA): TGTGCCAGCACGAGAACCGGGGGGCTCAGCACCGGGGAGCTGTTTTTT. The chain joins TRBV2 to TRBJ2-2, with a weak D call TRBD2 (7 bases). Germline V gives CDR1 SNHLY, CDR2 FYNNEI. Trimming pared 7 bases from V and 4 bases from J, leaving 19 bases between. The CDR3 length is 16 residues.

The chain combines TRBV6-1 with TRBJ1-6, with TRBD1 as a possible D gene (5 bases). Germline CDR1 is MNHNS and CDR2 is SASEGT. The CDR3 is 13 amino acids. V was trimmed by 1 base and J by 12 bases, leaving 10 bases between them. The CDR3 reads CASSEVGGVPLHF. CDR3 nucleotide sequence: TGTGCCAGCAGTGAAGTTGGGGGAGTACCCCTCCACTTT.

V is TRBV5-5 and J is TRBJ2-3; the D is unclear. This CDR3 has 15 residues. The ends were cut back, 2 bases at V and 4 bases at J, with 14 bases in the middle. Germline lookup yields CDR1 SGHKS and CDR2 YYEKEE (reference sequence). CDR3 nucleotides: TGTGCCAGCAGCTTACTGCTGCCGGGCTCAGATACGCAGTATTTT. Its protein product is CASSLLLPGSDTQYF.

This clone turned up a few times. The sample contains more than one DNA sequence encoding this CDR3. The chain recombines TRBV5-1 with TRBJ2-2, with 7 bases fitting TRBD2. CDR3 length: 15 amino acids. The V and J ends lost 0 bases and 3 bases, in that order; junction bases with no gene match: 2. Germline V gives CDR1 SGHRS, CDR2 YFSETQ. CDR3 nucleotides: TGCGCCAGCAGCTTGGGGCTAGCGGACACCGGGGAGCTGTTTTTT. This translates into CASSLGLADTGELFF.

The chain recombines TRBV5-8 with TRBJ2-7; D unclear. The germline V and J ends were trimmed by 2 bases and 4 bases, with 4 bases remaining between them. Looked up from germline, CDR1 is SGHTS and CDR2 is YDEGEE. The CDR3 length is 11 residues. In DNA, the CDR3 is TGTGCCAGCAGCTTCCAGTACGAGCAGTACTTC. Translation: CASSFQYEQYF.

This clone was seen ten or more times. J is TRBJ1-2 and V is TRBV5-1, with unresolved D. The V end was cut by 4 bases, the J end by 11 bases, with 21 bases between. Per germline, CDR1 SGHRS and CDR2 YFSETQ. The CDR3 extends over 14 amino acids. The CDR3, as DNA: TGCGCCAGCAGCAATGTACCGGAGGGAGGAGGATACACCTTC. This encodes CASSNVPEGGGYTF.

This chain links TRBV5-1 with TRBJ1-3; D perhaps matches TRBD1 (6 bases). The CDR3 spans 18 residues. Germline V lookup: CDR1 SGHRS, CDR2 YFSETQ. V was clipped by 0 bases and J by 1 base, with 17 bases between them. The CDR3 here is CASSLVVLGRGSGNTIYF. CDR3 DNA sequence: TGCGCCAGCAGCTTGGTTGTCCTTGGCAGGGGATCTGGAAACACCATATATTTT.

This chain connects TRBV10-1 to TRBJ2-1; 9 bases line up with TRBD2. There are 16 residues in the CDR3. Trimming cost V 2 bases and J 3 bases; bases outside gene matches: 5. CDR1 is WNHNN, CDR2 SYGVQD, per germline (reference sequence). The CDR3 coding sequence is TGCGCCAGCAGTGAGATCGGGACTAGCCTCTACAATGAGCAGTTCTTC. Protein: CASSEIGTSLYNEQFF.

The rearrangement links TRBV6-1 to TRBJ2-7; 7 bases fit TRBD2. The trim removed 5 bases at V and 3 bases at J, leaving 1 base unmatched. In germline, CDR1 is MNHNS, CDR2 SASEGT. This CDR3 has 12 amino acids. CDR3 nucleotides: TGTGCCAGCAGTTGGGGGGGCTACGAGCAGTACTTC. This gives the protein CASSWGGYEQYF.

J is TRBJ2-2 and V is TRBV5-1, with a possible D match to TRBD2 (5 bases). The CDR3 has 15 amino acids. Germline-derived CDR1 and CDR2 are SGHRS and YFSETQ. V lost 5 bases, J lost 0 bases, and 11 bases lay in between. The CDR3 region has the DNA TGCGCCAGCAGAGGAGGCGCATCGAACACCGGGGAGCTGTTTTTT. Amino acids: CASRGGASNTGELFF.

The CDR3: CASSVETRQTNYGYTF. The DNA for the CDR3 is TGTGCCAGCAGCGTAGAGACAAGGCAAACTAACTATGGCTACACCTTC. This chain joins TRBV7-9 and TRBJ1-2; no reliable D call. Trimming stripped 5 bases from V and 0 bases from J, with 16 bases between. The CDR3 loop spans 16 amino acids. Germline V CDR1 and CDR2: SEHNR, FQNEAQ (reference sequence).

This chain links TRBV5-1 with TRBJ1-1, with D tentatively TRBD1 (5 bases). V lost 1 base and J 6 bases, leaving 13 bases between the germline ends. The V gene's germline CDR1 is SGHRS and CDR2 YFSETQ. This CDR3 is 14 amino acids long. CDR3 bases: TGCGCCAGCAGCTTGTCAGTGACAGCAGCTGAAGCTTTCTTT. Translated, it gives CASSLSVTAAEAFF.

The chain carries TRBV5-4 and TRBJ1-2; the D gene is possibly TRBD1 (6 bases). This CDR3 contains 15 residues. The V gene's germline CDR1 is SGHNT and CDR2 YYREEE (reference sequence). The V end lost 3 bases, the J end lost 2 bases, and 14 bases lay between the germline ends. CDR3 region: CASSWEGGDNYGYTF. In DNA, the CDR3 is TGTGCCAGCAGCTGGGAAGGGGGTGACAACTATGGCTACACCTTC.

V and J are TRBV28 and TRBJ1-5, with a weak D call TRBD1 (6 bases). The CDR3 loop spans 15 amino acids. V lost 8 bases to trimming and J lost 5 bases, with 19 bases between them. Germline CDR1 and CDR2: MDHEN and SYDVKM. CDR3 residues: CASSPHRAGDQPQHF. In DNA, the CDR3 is TGTGCCAGCTCACCCCACAGGGCCGGCGATCAGCCCCAGCATTTT.